Given below is one T cell receptor beta chain in context. Its specificity is unknown. This sample was included in a study of human T cells and chemical hapten exposure. Study-wide context: Patch tests put 0.01% DPC on the upper back, read at 6 days.

TCRdb itself ran the RACE reads through MiXCR, one entry per CDR3 protein. This sample has tens of thousands of distinct CDR3 sequences, with roughly 9.7% found just once. The time point: pre-sensitization, week 0. Specified treatment: therapeutic diphenylcyclopropenone sensitization with weekly scalp DPC. The starting material, unfractionated whole blood, was used for total RNA extraction. Study-wide results and limits: TCRs whose frequency exceeded 1 in 1000 remained the same following DPC sensitization.

The starting material was whole blood, obtained in connection with sensitization to the hapten diphenylcyclopropenone (DPC). The clonotype comes from a woman between 50 and 59 years old with alopecia areata. Some clones in this sample may be carry-over from other donors' samples.

Here the CDR3 DNA reads TGTGCCAGCAGCCAAAAGGGGGGGTTGAATTCACCCCTCCACTTT. Translating it yields CASSQKGGLNSPLHF. The chain links TRBV3-1 to TRBJ1-6; weak D call: TRBD1 (6 bases). The V gene's germline CDR1 is LGHDT and CDR2 YNNKEL (reference sequence). V was clipped by 2 bases and J by 7 bases, with 12 bases between them. The CDR3 spans 15 residues.